This T cell receptor (beta chain) was found in a study of T cell responses to AZD1222 COVID-19 vaccine. Study observations and caveats: The number of AZD1222 recipients seropositive at baseline was only 5 to 7. Nearly half of unique spike-specific TCRs reportedly avoided B.1.351 and B.1.1.7 mutated regions. A rise in Spike-specific TCR breadth and depth followed two AZD1222 doses. Spike as a whole was targeted by vaccine-associated CD4 TCRs, dominant at 160-218 and 743-854.

Comment on this clone: Its specificity is unknown.

Clones were sequenced by immunoSEQ multiplex PCR, and TCRdb holds only the in-frame ones, with some missing. Here the sample spans about 15,000 clones, around 83% being singletons. The CDR3 is made up of 13 amino acids. From germline, CDR1 is LGHDT and CDR2 YNNKEL (reference sequence). Trimming cost V 4 bases and J 7 bases, with 13 bases left between them. The source was peripheral blood, collected 28 days after the second AZD1222 dose. This chain links TRBV3-1 (or the pseudogene TRBV3-2) with TRBJ1-2; D ambiguous. The source of this sequence is an adult who received the AZD1222 COVID-19 vaccine. The DNA for the CDR3 is TGTGCCAGCAGCCCCTCACGACAAGCTGGCTACACCTTC. Its protein is CASSPSRQAGYTF.